This T cell receptor (beta chain) emerged from a study of glioma-infiltrating T cells after dendritic cell vaccination. Across the study: Samples are from glioblastoma patients in Phase I and II dendritic cell vaccine trials. At biweekly intervals, patients got three intradermal dendritic cell vaccine injections.

The CDR3 consists of 15 residues. V lost 1 base to trimming and J lost 6 bases; unmatched junction nucleotides: 6. Germline V lookup: CDR1 MNHNS, CDR2 SASEGT. Sequencing was performed with immunoSEQ multiplex PCR; in TCRdb, only in-frame clones are kept and a portion is missing. The top ten hold roughly 2.2% of the sample, which has tens of thousands of clones, approximately 80% seen once. Patients had residual fresh-frozen tumor tissue and more than two years of survival data. PBMC sampling occurred before vaccination, two weeks after the third dose, and at progression. The rearrangement uses TRBV6-1 and TRBJ2-1; 7 nucleotides match TRBD2. This TCR came from a human donor with glioblastoma. The sample consisted of blood, taken before dendritic cell vaccination. The CDR3 DNA follows: TGTGCCAGCAGTGAAGGGCTAGCGGCACTCAATGAGCAGTTCTTC. Amino acids: CASSEGLAALNEQFF.